Listed below are T cell receptor beta chains from one sample, sequenced in a study of blood T cell repertoires in COVID-19. The data were produced by immunoSEQ multiplex PCR, yet TCRdb's version contains in-frame clones alone and is incomplete. This sample has more than 350,000 clones, with approximately 87% found just once. The sample comprised PBMCs or T cells enriched from blood (not recorded which). These receptors came from a woman in her 50s who had recovered from COVID-19. Both conserved end residues are part of each CDR3. The D gene is left open where the match is weak. Clone size is not always given. Where it is, it says once, few, many or a class for expanded clones.

CDR3 DNA: TGTGCCATCAGTGAGGCCCGGGGACTGATCGAAGAGACCCAGTACTTC
CDR3 protein: CAISEARGLIEETQYF
V gene: TRBV10-3
D gene: .
CDR3 length: 16
J gene: TRBJ2-5
clone size: .

CDR3 DNA: TGTGCCTGGACTCAGGGTAACTATGGCTACACCTTC
CDR3 protein: CAWTQGNYGYTF
V gene: TRBV30
D gene: .
CDR3 length: 12
J gene: TRBJ1-2
clone size: .

CDR3 DNA: TGTGCCAGCAGCCAAAGTTGGGACATAGCTAACTATGGCTACACCTTC
CDR3 protein: CASSQSWDIANYGYTF
V gene: TRBV3-1/TRBV3-2
D gene: .
CDR3 length: 16
J gene: TRBJ1-2
clone size: few

CDR3 DNA: TGTGCTTATAATCCGGGACAGGGTATTCATGGCTACACCTTC
CDR3 protein: CAYNPGQGIHGYTF
V gene: TRBV30
D gene: TRBD1
CDR3 length: 14
J gene: TRBJ1-2
clone size: .

CDR3 DNA: TGTGCCAGTAGTATATTGGCGGGAGGCAATCAGCCCCAGCATTTT
CDR3 protein: CASSILAGGNQPQHF
V gene: TRBV19
D gene: .
CDR3 length: 15
J gene: TRBJ1-5
clone size: .

CDR3 DNA: TGTGCCAGCAGCTCCCCCAGGGGACCAGAGACCCAGTACTTC
CDR3 protein: CASSSPRGPETQYF
V gene: TRBV7-9
D gene: .
CDR3 length: 14
J gene: TRBJ2-5
clone size: .

CDR3 DNA: TGTGCCAGCAGCTTAGATCGGGGGGACAGGGGGACCCAAGAGACCCAGTACTTC
CDR3 protein: CASSLDRGDRGTQETQYF
V gene: TRBV11-2
D gene: TRBD1
CDR3 length: 18
J gene: TRBJ2-5
clone size: .

CDR3 DNA: TGTGCCAGCGCAAACAGGGAGAATGAGCAGTTCTTC
CDR3 protein: CASANRENEQFF
V gene: TRBV7-8
D gene: .
CDR3 length: 12
J gene: TRBJ2-1
clone size: .

CDR3 DNA: TGTGCCAGCAGCCCAGGGCAGGTTTGGTCAGATACGCAGTATTTT
CDR3 protein: CASSPGQVWSDTQYF
V gene: TRBV7-2
D gene: .
CDR3 length: 15
J gene: TRBJ2-3
clone size: .

CDR3 DNA: TGTGCCAGCAGTTTTTCCAGGCCGGATCAGCCCCAGCATTTT
CDR3 protein: CASSFSRPDQPQHF
V gene: TRBV28
D gene: .
CDR3 length: 14
J gene: TRBJ1-5
clone size: few

CDR3 DNA: TGTGCCAGCAGCATCCTATTCACAGGGCTGGGCGCTGAAGCTTTCTTT
CDR3 protein: CASSILFTGLGAEAFF
V gene: TRBV7-8
D gene: .
CDR3 length: 16
J gene: TRBJ1-1
clone size: .

CDR3 DNA: TGTGCCAGCAGCCAAGAGGCACTACGGGGAAACACCATATATTTT
CDR3 protein: CASSQEALRGNTIYF
V gene: TRBV3-1/TRBV3-2
D gene: .
CDR3 length: 15
J gene: TRBJ1-3
clone size: .

CDR3 DNA: TGTGCCAGCAGCGGGGGGACAGGGCAGAACTACGAGCAGTACTTC
CDR3 protein: CASSGGTGQNYEQYF
V gene: TRBV9
D gene: TRBD1
CDR3 length: 15
J gene: TRBJ2-7
clone size: .

CDR3 DNA: TGCAGCTCGGGGGGCATAGAGGCTTTCTTT
CDR3 protein: CSSGGIEAFF
V gene: TRBV20-1
D gene: .
CDR3 length: 10
J gene: TRBJ1-1
clone size: .

CDR3 DNA: TGTGCCAGCAGCCAGATCAAAACAGGGAATTATGGCTACACCTTC
CDR3 protein: CASSQIKTGNYGYTF
V gene: TRBV4-2
D gene: .
CDR3 length: 15
J gene: TRBJ1-2
clone size: .

CDR3 DNA: TGTGCCAGCTCACCCCTAAGACAGGGTGGCACTGAAGCTTTCTTT
CDR3 protein: CASSPLRQGGTEAFF
V gene: TRBV18
D gene: TRBD1
CDR3 length: 15
J gene: TRBJ1-1
clone size: .

CDR3 DNA: TGCGCCAGCAGCTTGGATAGGTCAGGTGATGGCTACACCTTC
CDR3 protein: CASSLDRSGDGYTF
V gene: TRBV5-1
D gene: .
CDR3 length: 14
J gene: TRBJ1-2
clone size: .

CDR3 DNA: TGTGCCAGCGGTACAGGGGGCTCAACTAATGAAAAACTGTTTTTT
CDR3 protein: CASGTGGSTNEKLFF
V gene: TRBV5-4
D gene: TRBD1
CDR3 length: 15
J gene: TRBJ1-4
clone size: .

CDR3 DNA: TGTGCCAGCAGTCTAAGGACAGAACAGTTCTTC
CDR3 protein: CASSLRTEQFF
V gene: TRBV27
D gene: .
CDR3 length: 11
J gene: TRBJ2-1
clone size: .

CDR3 DNA: TGTGCCAGCAGTGATGCGGGGGCCAAATACAATGAGCAGTTCTTC
CDR3 protein: CASSDAGAKYNEQFF
V gene: TRBV2
D gene: .
CDR3 length: 15
J gene: TRBJ2-1
clone size: .

CDR3 DNA: TGTGCCAGCAGTTTAGCGGGGAAGAAGATCTATGGCTACACCTTC
CDR3 protein: CASSLAGKKIYGYTF
V gene: TRBV27
D gene: .
CDR3 length: 15
J gene: TRBJ1-2
clone size: .